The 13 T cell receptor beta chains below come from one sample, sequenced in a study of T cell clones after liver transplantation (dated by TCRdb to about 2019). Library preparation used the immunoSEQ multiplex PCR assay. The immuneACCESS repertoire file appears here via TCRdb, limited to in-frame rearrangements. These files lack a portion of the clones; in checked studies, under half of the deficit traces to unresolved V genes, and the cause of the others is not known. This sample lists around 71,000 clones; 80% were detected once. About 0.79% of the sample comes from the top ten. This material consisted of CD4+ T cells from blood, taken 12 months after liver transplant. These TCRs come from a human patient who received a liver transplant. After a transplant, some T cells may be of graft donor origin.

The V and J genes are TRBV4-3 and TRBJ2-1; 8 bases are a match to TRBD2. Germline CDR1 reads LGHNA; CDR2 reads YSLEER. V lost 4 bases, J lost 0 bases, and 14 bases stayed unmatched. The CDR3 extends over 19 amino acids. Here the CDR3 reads CASSPRALSGRYSYNEQFF. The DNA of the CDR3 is TGCGCCAGCAGCCCTCGGGCACTGAGCGGGAGATACTCCTACAATGAGCAGTTCTTC.

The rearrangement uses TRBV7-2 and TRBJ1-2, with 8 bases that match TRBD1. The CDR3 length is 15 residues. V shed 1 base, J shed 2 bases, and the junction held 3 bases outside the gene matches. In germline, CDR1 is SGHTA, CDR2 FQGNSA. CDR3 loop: CASSLETGGNYGYTF. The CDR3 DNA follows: TGTGCCAGCAGCTTAGAAACAGGGGGGAACTATGGCTACACCTTC. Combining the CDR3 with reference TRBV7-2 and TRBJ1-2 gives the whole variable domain GAGVSQSPSNKVTEKGKDVELRCDPISGHTALYWYRQSLGQGLEFLIYFQGNSAPDKSGLPSDRFSAERTGGSVSTLTIQRTQQEDSAVYLCASSLETGGNYGYTFGSGTRLTVV.

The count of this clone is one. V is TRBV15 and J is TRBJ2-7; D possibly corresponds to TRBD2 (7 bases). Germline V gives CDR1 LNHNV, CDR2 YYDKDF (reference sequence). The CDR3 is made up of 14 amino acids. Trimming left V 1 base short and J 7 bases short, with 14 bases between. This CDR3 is CATSRGGGPLEQYF. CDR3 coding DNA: TGTGCCACCAGCAGAGGGGGGGGCCCCCTTGAGCAGTACTTC.

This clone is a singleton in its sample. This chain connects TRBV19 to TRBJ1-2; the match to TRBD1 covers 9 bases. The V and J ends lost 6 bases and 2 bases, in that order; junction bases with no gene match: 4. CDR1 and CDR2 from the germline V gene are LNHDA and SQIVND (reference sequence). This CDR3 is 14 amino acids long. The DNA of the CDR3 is TGTGCCAGTAGGGACAGGGGCCCAAACTATGGCTACACCTTC. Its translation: CASRDRGPNYGYTF.

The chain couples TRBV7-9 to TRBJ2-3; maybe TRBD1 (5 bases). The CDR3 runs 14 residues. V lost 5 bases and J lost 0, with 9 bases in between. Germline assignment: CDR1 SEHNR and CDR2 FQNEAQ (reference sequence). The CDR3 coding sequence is TGTGCCAGCAGCATGACAGCTAGCACAGATACGCAGTATTTT. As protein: CASSMTASTDTQYF.

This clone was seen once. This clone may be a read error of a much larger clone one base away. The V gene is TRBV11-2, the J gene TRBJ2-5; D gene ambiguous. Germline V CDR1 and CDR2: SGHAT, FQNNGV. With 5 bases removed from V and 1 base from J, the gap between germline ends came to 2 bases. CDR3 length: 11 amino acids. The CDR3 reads CASSPQETQYF. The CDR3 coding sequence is TGTGCCAGCAGCCCCCAAGAGACCCAGTACTTC.

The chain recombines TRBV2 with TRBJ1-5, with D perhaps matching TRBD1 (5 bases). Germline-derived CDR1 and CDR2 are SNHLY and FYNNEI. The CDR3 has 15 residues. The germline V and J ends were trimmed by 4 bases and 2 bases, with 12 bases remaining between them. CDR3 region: CASSVLGGGNQPQHF. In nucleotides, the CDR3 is TGTGCCAGCAGTGTATTGGGAGGGGGCAATCAGCCCCAGCATTTT.

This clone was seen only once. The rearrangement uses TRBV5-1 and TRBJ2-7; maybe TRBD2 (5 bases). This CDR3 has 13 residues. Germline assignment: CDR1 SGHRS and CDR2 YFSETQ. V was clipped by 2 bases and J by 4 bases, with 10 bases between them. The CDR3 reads CASSFEGLYEQYF. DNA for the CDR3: TGCGCCAGCAGCTTTGAGGGATTGTACGAGCAGTACTTC.

CDR3 sequence (DNA): TGCGCCAGCAGTAGGGACAGCTCCAACACTGAAGCTTTCTTT. It encodes CASSRDSSNTEAFF. The genes are TRBV10-1 and TRBJ1-1; 7 bases are shared with TRBD1. This CDR3 is 14 amino acids long. Germline assignment: CDR1 WNHNN and CDR2 SYGVQD (reference sequence). The trim removed 5 bases at V and 2 bases at J, leaving 5 bases unmatched.

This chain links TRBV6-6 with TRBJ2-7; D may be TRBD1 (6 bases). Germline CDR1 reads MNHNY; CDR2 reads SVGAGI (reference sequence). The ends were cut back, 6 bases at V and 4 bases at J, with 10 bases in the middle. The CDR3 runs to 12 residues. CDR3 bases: TGTGCCAGCAGCGACAGGTTTTACGAGCAGTACTTC. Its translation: CASSDRFYEQYF.

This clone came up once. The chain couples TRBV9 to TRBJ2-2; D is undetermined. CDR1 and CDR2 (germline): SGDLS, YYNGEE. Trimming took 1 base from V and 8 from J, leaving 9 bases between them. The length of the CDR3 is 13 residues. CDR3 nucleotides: TGTGCCAGCAGCGTATCCCCAGCTGGGGAGCTGTTTTTT. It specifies CASSVSPAGELFF.

The CDR3 sequence: CASSAGHQNTEAFF. For the CDR3, the DNA is TGTGCCAGCAGTGCGGGACATCAGAACACTGAAGCTTTCTTT. This chain joins TRBV2 and TRBJ1-1, with D perhaps TRBD1 (6 bases). This CDR3 is built from 14 residues. The V gene lost 4 bases and the J gene lost 1 base, with 10 bases spanning the gap. Germline assignment: CDR1 SNHLY and CDR2 FYNNEI. Variable domain in full (rest from reference TRBV2 and TRBJ1-1): EPEVTQTPSHQVTQMGQEVILRCVPISNHLYFYWYRQILGQKVEFLVSFYNNEISEKSEIFDDQFSVERPDGSNFTLKIRSTKLEDSAMYFCASSAGHQNTEAFFGQGTRLTVV.

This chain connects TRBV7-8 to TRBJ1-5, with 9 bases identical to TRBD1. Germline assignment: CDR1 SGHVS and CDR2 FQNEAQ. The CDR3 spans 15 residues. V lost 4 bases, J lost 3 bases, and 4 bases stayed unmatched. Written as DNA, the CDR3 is TGTGCCAGCAGCTACCGGGACAGGGACAATCAGCCCCAGCATTTT. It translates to CASSYRDRDNQPQHF.